This T cell receptor (beta chain) was sequenced during a study of T cell repertoires in cytomegalovirus infection. Study observations and caveats: Accumulated public TCR beta family frequency recognized individuals carrying CMV together with the relevant HLA.

The CDR3 is made up of 14 amino acids. Trimming removed 4 bases from V and 10 bases from J, with 14 bases in between. Germline V lookup: CDR1 SGHAT, CDR2 FQNNGV. This clonotype was observed a handful of times. Its target is not known. From the reads, TCRdb called clonotypes with MiXCR, one entry per CDR3 protein. The profile shows about a million distinct CDR3 sequences, around 31% of them singletons. The receptor was derived from a human donor in good health (CMV status not recorded). Some clones in this sample may be carry-over from other donors' samples. The V and J genes are TRBV11-2 and TRBJ1-6; D is unclear. The sequenced sample was cultured CD8+ T cells from PBMCs, obtained from culture after CMV antigen stimulation. The CDR3 sequence: CASSSGGLGSPLHF. The DNA for the CDR3 is TGTGCCAGCAGCTCGGGTGGTCTAGGGTCACCCCTCCACTTT.